This T cell receptor (beta chain) is from a study of T cell responses to AZD1222 COVID-19 vaccine. This table comes from immunoSEQ multiplex PCR, and its TCRdb copy is limited to in-frame clones, with some not included. Altogether tens of thousands of clones are present, more than 85% being singletons, with the ten largest covering roughly 4.5%. The V segment lost 3 bases and the J segment 7 bases; nucleotides outside the gene matches: 5. Germline values: CDR1 SGHRS, CDR2 YFSETQ. The CDR3 sequence is 15 residues long. The TCR originated in an adult who received the AZD1222 COVID-19 vaccine. This sequence joins TRBV5-1 and TRBJ2-1, with 12 bases aligning to TRBD1. The specimen comprised peripheral blood, sampled 28 days after the second AZD1222 dose. The CDR3 protein is CASSSGQGAGNEQFF. Here the CDR3 DNA reads TGCGCCAGCAGCTCGGGACAGGGGGCGGGTAATGAGCAGTTCTTC.